These 18 T cell receptor beta chains share one sample of origin, sequenced in a study of CD8 T cells in ankylosing spondylitis. TCRdb passed the 5' RACE reads through MiXCR, listing each CDR3 protein once. The repertoire holds 380,000 or so distinct CDR3 sequences, with approximately 20% as singletons. The sample comprised blood, either unsorted or a sorted T cell fraction (not recorded which). These receptors all come from a male donor with ankylosing spondylitis or in good health (not recorded which).

This clonotype occurred a few times. This rearrangement joins TRBV29-1 to TRBJ2-1; 12 bases map to TRBD1. In germline, CDR1 is SQVTM, CDR2 ANQGSEA. The V segment lost 2 bases and the J segment 6 bases; nucleotides outside the gene matches: 8. This CDR3 region has 16 residues. The CDR3 here is CSVERPRDRGLNEQFF. In DNA, the CDR3 is TGCAGCGTTGAAAGGCCTCGGGACAGGGGGCTCAATGAGCAGTTCTTC.

Only a few counts were recorded for this clonotype. The CDR3 loop reads CASSVGAADSYEQYF. CDR3 nucleotide sequence: TGTGCCAGCAGCGTAGGGGCAGCCGACTCCTACGAGCAGTACTTC. The gene calls are TRBV9 and TRBJ2-7, with D uncertain. The germline V gene encodes CDR1 SGDLS and CDR2 YYNGEE. V was clipped by 0 bases and J by 0 bases, with 10 bases between them. This CDR3 has 15 residues.

V usage is TRBV6-1 and J usage is TRBJ2-5, with D maybe TRBD2 (6 bases). V lost 6 bases to trimming and J lost 5 bases, with 16 bases between them. This CDR3 has 14 amino acids. Germline V gene data show CDR1 as MNHNS and CDR2 as SASEGT. The CDR3 sequence is CASRLFGGGETQYF. The CDR3 coding sequence is TGTGCCAGCAGACTCTTTGGGGGAGGCGAGACCCAGTACTTC.

This clonotype has only a few counts. J is TRBJ2-7 and V is TRBV4-1, with 7 bases that match TRBD1. V was clipped by 4 bases and J by 5 bases; unmatched bases: 8. The CDR3 consists of 14 residues. The germline V gene encodes CDR1 MGHRA and CDR2 YSYEKL. CDR3 DNA sequence: TGCGCCAGCAGCCTCACGACAGGGTATCACGAGCAGTACTTC. As protein: CASSLTTGYHEQYF.

A few counts support this clonotype. This sequence joins TRBV12-3 or TRBV12-4 and TRBJ1-1, with TRBD1 matching 7 bases. V shed 6 bases, J shed 11 bases, and the junction held 12 bases outside the gene matches. The CDR3 spans 13 residues. CDR3 coding DNA: TGTGCCAGCAGCCCAGGGGGGTCCAGCGGGGCTTTCTTT. This sequence encodes CASSPGGSSGAFF.

The chain uses TRBV11-2 and TRBJ2-3, with TRBD1 matching over 12 bases. J lost 5 bases, V lost 2 bases, and 14 bases had no gene match. In germline, CDR1 is SGHAT, CDR2 FQNNGV. This CDR3 region has 19 residues. The DNA of the CDR3 is TGTGCCAGCAGCTTACGGCCCCCGAACCGGGACAGGGGGCGAGATACGCAGTATTTT. Protein: CASSLRPPNRDRGRDTQYF.

This clonotype was seen a few times. The V call is TRBV6-5, the J call TRBJ2-7; D is possibly TRBD2 (6 bases). Trimming removed 4 bases at V and 6 bases at J, with 13 bases between. Germline CDR1 reads MNHEY; CDR2 reads SVGAGI. The CDR3 length is 13 residues. CDR3: CASSSTGVGEQYF. CDR3 nucleotide sequence: TGTGCCAGCAGTTCTACGGGGGTAGGCGAGCAGTACTTC.

The sample holds a few counts of this clonotype. The rearrangement uses TRBV4-1 and TRBJ2-7, with D possibly matching TRBD1 (5 bases). The ends were cut back, 4 bases at V and 2 bases at J, with 12 bases in the middle. Germline V gene sequence: CDR1 MGHRA, CDR2 YSYEKL. This CDR3 has 14 residues. The CDR3 region has the DNA TGCGCCAGCAGCCCAGCCGACAGAGCCTACGAGCAGTACTTC. Translation: CASSPADRAYEQYF.

The chain joins TRBV3-1 to TRBJ2-7; D call uncertain. CDR1 and CDR2 from the germline V gene are LGHDT and YNNKEL (reference sequence). The CDR3 runs to 13 residues. The V end was cut by 3 bases, the J end by 0 bases, with 6 bases between. The CDR3 DNA reads TGTGCCAGCAGCCAGACCAGCTCCTACGAGCAGTACTTC. Encoded protein: CASSQTSSYEQYF.

The chain recombines TRBV15 with TRBJ2-7; tentative D call: TRBD1 (6 bases). V gave up 3 bases and J gave up 3 bases, with 9 bases separating them. The CDR3 length is 13 residues. Germline assignment: CDR1 LNHNV and CDR2 YYDKDF (reference sequence). CDR3 nucleotide sequence: TGTGCCACCAGCAGCCAACAGGGCTACGAGCAGTACTTC. Encoded protein: CATSSQQGYEQYF.

This clonotype was observed a handful of times. The chain employs TRBV7-8 and TRBJ1-5; no definite D call. The CDR3 is 13 residues long. Germline V gene sequence: CDR1 SGHVS, CDR2 FQNEAQ. Trimming removed 1 base at V and 6 bases at J, with 7 bases between. CDR3 bases: TGTGCCAGCAGCTTAGTTGGGGTTCAGCCCCAGCATTTT. Its protein is CASSLVGVQPQHF.

The chain links TRBV28 to TRBJ2-3; the D gene is possibly TRBD1 (6 bases). The germline V and J ends were trimmed by 5 bases and 2 bases, with 23 bases remaining between them. Germline assignment: CDR1 MDHEN and CDR2 SYDVKM. This CDR3 has 18 amino acids. CDR3 amino acids: CASSPLVGQWDHTDTQYF. Here the CDR3 DNA reads TGTGCCAGCAGTCCTCTTGTAGGACAGTGGGACCACACAGATACGCAGTATTTT.

This chain connects TRBV12-3 or TRBV12-4 to TRBJ2-3; D uncertain. With 4 bases removed from V and 7 bases from J, the gap between germline ends came to 12 bases. The CDR3 has 13 amino acids. This CDR3 reads CASSYTTLNTQYF. CDR3 coding DNA: TGTGCCAGCAGTTACACCACTCTGAATACGCAGTATTTT.

The sample holds a few counts of this clonotype. The chain couples TRBV27 to TRBJ2-5; 9 bases align to TRBD2. The CDR3 contains 17 residues. Per the germline V gene, CDR1 is MNHEY and CDR2 is SMNVEV (reference sequence). The V gene end was trimmed by 3 bases and the J gene end by 2 bases; junction bases not matched to a gene: 10. CDR3 sequence reads: CASSFIAGAILQETQYF. In DNA form, the CDR3 reads TGTGCCAGCAGTTTTATAGCGGGGGCGATACTACAAGAGACCCAGTACTTC.

This clonotype was seen only a few times. The rearrangement uses TRBV12-3 or TRBV12-4 and TRBJ2-1; no clear D gene. V lost 6 bases to trimming and J lost 10 bases, with 7 bases between them. The CDR3 covers 10 residues. For the CDR3, the DNA is TGTGCCAGCAGCAACTCCGAGCAGTTCTTC. This sequence encodes CASSNSEQFF.

This clonotype turned up a few times. The V call is TRBV15, the J call TRBJ1-1; 7 bases are a match to TRBD1. J lost 11 bases, V lost 5 bases, and 17 bases had no gene match. The germline CDR1 and CDR2 sequences are LNHNV and YYDKDF (reference sequence). The CDR3 is made up of 15 amino acids. The chain's CDR3 is CATSAPLDRPPRAFF. CDR3 coding DNA: TGTGCCACCAGCGCACCTTTGGACAGGCCCCCCAGGGCTTTCTTT.

This chain uses TRBV18 with TRBJ2-5; 7 bases fit TRBD1. The germline V gene has CDR1 KGHSH and CDR2 LQKENI. The V and J ends lost 6 bases and 2 bases, in that order; junction bases with no gene match: 9. The CDR3 is 15 residues long. CDR3: CASSPTGTVQETQYF. In DNA form, the CDR3 reads TGTGCCAGCTCCCCGACAGGGACAGTACAAGAGACCCAGTACTTC.

The V and J genes are TRBV10-2 and TRBJ1-5; D is unresolved. This CDR3 is 14 amino acids long. Germline V gene sequence: CDR1 WSHSY, CDR2 SAAADI. Between the trimmed V and J ends, which lost 2 bases and 1 base, there was a span of 6 bases. This CDR3 reads CASSEGQSNQPQHF. CDR3 DNA sequence: TGCGCCAGCAGTGAGGGCCAGAGCAATCAGCCCCAGCATTTT.